There are a few counts of the clone carrying this TCR beta chain. Its antigen is currently unknown. Sequencing was performed with immunoSEQ multiplex PCR; in TCRdb, only in-frame clones are kept and a portion is missing. The sample has under 300,000 clones, 65% to 90% seen once; the top ten hold around 1%. These data belong to a study of cytomegalovirus exposure and HLA in healthy donors. Study in general: The approximately 120 validation repertoires and the approximately 700 first-cohort repertoires shared a platform, a later analysis reported.

V shed 5 bases, J shed 1 base, and the junction held 7 bases outside the gene matches. The CDR3 is made up of 15 amino acids. Germline V CDR1 and CDR2: MDHEN, SYDVKM. Overall study results and limits: The study labeled about 160 TCR beta chains cytomegalovirus-associated. Rarity marked most TCR sequences, yet some public TCRs occurred in many donors.

The donors were in the roughly 110-subject validation cohort, distinct from the approximately 610-subject first cohort. The sequencing input was PBMCs. The sequence was collected from a woman under 30 in good health and CMV-seronegative. The V call is TRBV28, the J call TRBJ1-2, with 7 bases aligning to TRBD1. As DNA, the CDR3 is TGTGCCAGCAGTCCAGGGACAGTGCTTAACTATGGCTACACCTTC. Protein product: CASSPGTVLNYGYTF.